One and the same sample provided the 4 T cell receptor beta chains below, sequenced in a study of blood T cell repertoires in COVID-19. Libraries were prepared by immunoSEQ multiplex PCR; TCRdb keeps only in-frame clonotypes and omits some of them. Of roughly 120,000 clones in the sample, 78% are singletons; the top ten hold 2.3%. The sequencing input was peripheral blood. The receptors originated from a man aged 65-85 years with acute or convalescent COVID-19.

The V gene is TRBV29-1, the J gene TRBJ1-2; D remains unclear. The CDR3 is 15 residues long. Germline V gene lookup returns CDR1 SQVTM and CDR2 ANQGSEA. V was shortened by 0 bases and J by 2 bases, with 13 bases between the two germline ends. CDR3 residues: CSVEDSGFGNYGYTF. The CDR3 DNA sequence: TGCAGCGTTGAAGACTCAGGCTTTGGGAACTATGGCTACACCTTC.

The chain uses TRBV15 and TRBJ1-4, with no clear D. V was clipped by 0 bases and J by 5 bases, with 4 bases between them. CDR1 is LNHNV and CDR2 is YYDKDF in the germline V gene (reference sequence). CDR3 length equals 13 residues. The CDR3 DNA reads as TGTGCCACCAGCAGAGACAGGAATGAAAAACTGTTTTTT. Protein sequence: CATSRDRNEKLFF.

The chain is built from TRBV18 and TRBJ1-6; D ambiguous. The CDR3 is made up of 14 amino acids. The V and J ends lost 2 bases and 8 bases respectively, with 10 bases between them. CDR1 KGHSH and CDR2 LQKENI come from the germline V gene. Here the CDR3 reads CASSPYSSDSPLHF. DNA of the CDR3: TGTGCCAGCTCACCATACAGTTCTGATTCACCCCTCCACTTT.

The chain links TRBV10-3 to TRBJ1-6; D unclear. Trimming pared 4 bases from V and 8 bases from J, leaving 15 bases between. Germline CDR1 is ENHRY and CDR2 is SYGVKD. The CDR3 has 15 residues. In nucleotides, the CDR3 is TGTGCCATCAGTGTGAAACACCTGGAGGATTCACCCCTCCACTTT. Translation: CAISVKHLEDSPLHF.